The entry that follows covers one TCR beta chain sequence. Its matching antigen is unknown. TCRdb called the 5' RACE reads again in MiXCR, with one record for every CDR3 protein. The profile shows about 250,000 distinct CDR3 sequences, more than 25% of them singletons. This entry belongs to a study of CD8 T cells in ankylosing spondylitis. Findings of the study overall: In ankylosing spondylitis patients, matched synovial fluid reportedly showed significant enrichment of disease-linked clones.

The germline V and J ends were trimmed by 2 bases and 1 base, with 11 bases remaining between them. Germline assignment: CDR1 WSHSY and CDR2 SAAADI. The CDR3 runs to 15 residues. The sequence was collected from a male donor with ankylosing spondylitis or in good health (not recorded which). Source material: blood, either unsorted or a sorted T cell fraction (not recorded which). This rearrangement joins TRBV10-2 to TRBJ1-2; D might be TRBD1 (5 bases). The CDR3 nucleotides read TGCGCCAGCAGTGAGGGACACAGCCGTAACTATGGCTACACCTTC. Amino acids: CASSEGHSRNYGYTF.